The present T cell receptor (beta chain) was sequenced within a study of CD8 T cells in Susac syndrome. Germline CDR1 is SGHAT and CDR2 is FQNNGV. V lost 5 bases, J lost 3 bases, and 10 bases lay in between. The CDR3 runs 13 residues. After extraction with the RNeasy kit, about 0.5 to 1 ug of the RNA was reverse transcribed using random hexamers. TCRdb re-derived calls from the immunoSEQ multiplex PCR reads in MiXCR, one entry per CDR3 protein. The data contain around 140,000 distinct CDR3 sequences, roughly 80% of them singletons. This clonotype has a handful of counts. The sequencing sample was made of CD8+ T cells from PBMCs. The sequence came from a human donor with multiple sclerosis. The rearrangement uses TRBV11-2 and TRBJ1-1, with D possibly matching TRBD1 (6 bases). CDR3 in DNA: TGTGCCAGCAGCCTACAGGGTTACACTGAAGCTTTCTTT. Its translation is CASSLQGYTEAFF.